A selection of T cell receptor beta chains follows, all from one sample in a study of T cell responses to AZD1222 COVID-19 vaccine. Sequenced by immunoSEQ multiplex PCR; TCRdb stores in-frame clones only, minus some. The sample yields about 120,000 clones, around 93% seen once. Specimen: peripheral blood, collected on day 0 of AZD1222 vaccination. Receptor source: an adult in good health. The CDR3 runs from the conserved cysteine through the conserved F or W. Each record gives: clone size, J gene, D gene, V gene, CDR3 DNA, CDR3 protein. The D gene is left open where the match is weak. Expanded clones are given a class, and other clones once, few, many or no size at all.

once | TRBJ1-3 | TRBD1 | TRBV7-2 | TGTGCCAGCAGCTTAGGGCCGGGACAGGGGGCTTCTGGAAACACCATATATTTT | CASSLGPGQGASGNTIYF
. | TRBJ2-7 | . | TRBV2 | TGTGCCAGCAAGGGAGAGGGTGGGGGCTCCTACGAGCAGTACTTC | CASKGEGGGSYEQYF
. | TRBJ1-1 | . | TRBV10-1 | TGCGCCAGCAGTGATTTAGGGTCTGAAGCTTTCTTT | CASSDLGSEAFF
. | TRBJ1-3 | . | TRBV9 | TGTGCCAGCAGCACCCACAGGGCGGCCGGAAACACCATATATTTT | CASSTHRAAGNTIYF
. | TRBJ1-2 | . | TRBV5-1 | TGCGCCAGCAGCTTGGCGACAGGCGCTAAATTCTATGGCTACACCTTC | CASSLATGAKFYGYTF
. | TRBJ2-1 | TRBD2 | TRBV9 | TGTGCCAGCAGCGCCCGACTAGCATCCTCCAATGAGCAGTTCTTC | CASSARLASSNEQFF
. | TRBJ2-7 | . | TRBV6-5 | TGTGCCAGCAGCACCTTCTACGAGCAGTACTTC | CASSTFYEQYF
once | TRBJ2-2 | . | TRBV5-4 | TGTGCCAGCAGCTTTCCGCGGCTAGCGACGAACACCGGGGAGCTGTTTTTT | CASSFPRLATNTGELFF
. | TRBJ2-2 | TRBD1 | TRBV5-8 | TGTGCCAGCAGCAGGACAGGGGCGAACACCGGGGAGCTGTTTTTT | CASSRTGANTGELFF
. | TRBJ1-1 | . | TRBV5-1 | TGCGCCAGCAGCTTGGGTCCAGGGTTTGATACTGAAGCTTTCTTT | CASSLGPGFDTEAFF
. | TRBJ1-6 | . | TRBV6-2/TRBV6-3 | TGTGCCAGCAGTAGACCATCACCCCTCCACTTT | CASSRPSPLHF
. | TRBJ1-1 | . | TRBV6-1 | TGTGCCAGCAGTGAAAGGAGTCCGAACACTGAAGCTTTCTTT | CASSERSPNTEAFF
. | TRBJ1-5 | . | TRBV29-1 | TGCAGCGTTGGAGTGAGCAATCAGCCCCAGCATTTT | CSVGVSNQPQHF
. | TRBJ2-3 | . | TRBV11-2 | TGTGCCAGCAGCTTTTCAGAGGTTACGCAGTATTTT | CASSFSEVTQYF
. | TRBJ2-5 | TRBD2 | TRBV15 | TGTGCCACCAGCAACGGGGGGGGTCCTGAGACCCAGTACTTC | CATSNGGGPETQYF
. | TRBJ2-3 | TRBD2 | TRBV28 | TGTGCCAGCAGCCTAACGGGAGGCGGGGCAGATACGCAGTATTTT | CASSLTGGGADTQYF
. | TRBJ2-2 | TRBD1 | TRBV27 | TGTGCCAGCAGTTTAACAGGGGCGGACACCGGGGAGCTGTTTTTT | CASSLTGADTGELFF
. | TRBJ2-3 | TRBD1 | TRBV7-8 | TGTGCCGGGGGGACAGGGATAAGCACAGATACGCAGTATTTT | CAGGTGISTDTQYF
. | TRBJ2-5 | . | TRBV6-5 | TGTGCCAGTTCCCCTATGGAGACCCAGTACTTC | CASSPMETQYF
once | TRBJ1-4 | . | TRBV6-5 | TGTGCCAGCAGTTCCTGGCCAAATGAAAAACTGTTTTTT | CASSSWPNEKLFF
. | TRBJ1-1 | TRBD1 | TRBV2 | TGTGCCAGCAGTTGGGACAGAGTGAACACTGAAGCTTTCTTT | CASSWDRVNTEAFF
. | TRBJ2-5 | TRBD2 | TRBV19 | TGTGCCAGTAGCGGGGGGTGGGGTAAGACCCAGTACTTC | CASSGGWGKTQYF
. | TRBJ2-1 | TRBD2 | TRBV6-1 | TGTGCCAGCAGTGAGGCTAGCGGGGGGACATATGAGCAGTTCTTC | CASSEASGGTYEQFF
. | TRBJ2-1 | . | TRBV28 | TGTGCCAGCAGTTTAGCCACAGGGGGGGGCTACAATGAGCAGTTCTTC | CASSLATGGGYNEQFF
. | TRBJ1-2 | . | TRBV7-9 | TGTGCCAGCAGCTTAGGACAGGCGGCCTATGGCTACACCTTC | CASSLGQAAYGYTF
. | TRBJ1-2 | . | TRBV6-2/TRBV6-3 | TGTGCCAGCAGTTACAGGGATTTCTACACCTTC | CASSYRDFYTF
. | TRBJ2-1 | TRBD1 | TRBV12-5 | TGTGCTAGTGGCCCCGGGACAGGGAGCGATGAGCAGTTCTTC | CASGPGTGSDEQFF
. | TRBJ1-2 | . | TRBV6-2/TRBV6-3 | TGTGCCAGCAGTATGACATTCCAACCTAACTATGGCTACACCTTC | CASSMTFQPNYGYTF
. | TRBJ1-2 | TRBD1 | TRBV29-1 | TGCAGCGTGGCCGGGACAGGGGGCCCCCATGGCTACACCTTC | CSVAGTGGPHGYTF
. | TRBJ1-6 | TRBD1 | TRBV5-1 | TGCGCCAGCAGCTTGGCCCGGGACAGTAATTCACCCCTCCACTTT | CASSLARDSNSPLHF
. | TRBJ1-2 | TRBD1 | TRBV10-3 | TGTGCCATAAAACAGGGGACTAACTATGGCTACACCTTC | CAIKQGTNYGYTF
. | TRBJ2-3 | . | TRBV12-5 | TGTGCTAGTGGTTTGGTGGTAGGTTGGGGGGCGGATACGCAGTATTTT | CASGLVVGWGADTQYF
. | TRBJ2-7 | . | TRBV4-3 | TGCGCCAGCAGCCAAGGCCGGGGGACATCCTACGAGCAGTACTTC | CASSQGRGTSYEQYF
. | TRBJ2-7 | TRBD1 | TRBV11-3 | TGTGCCAGCAGCTTAGGGACCGGGACAGGAGTACCCGAGCAGTACTTC | CASSLGTGTGVPEQYF
few | TRBJ1-5 | . | TRBV6-5 | TGTGCCAGCAGTTACTCGACCAATAGCAATCAGCCCCAGCATTTT | CASSYSTNSNQPQHF
. | TRBJ2-1 | . | TRBV27 | TGTGCCAGCAGTAACCCCGGTGAGCAGTTCTTC | CASSNPGEQFF
. | TRBJ2-7 | TRBD1 | TRBV5-1 | TGCGCCAGCAGCTTGGGGGGGACAGCTACCTACGAGCAGTACTTC | CASSLGGTATYEQYF
. | TRBJ2-5 | TRBD2 | TRBV6-5 | TGTGCCACGACTAGCGGGGAAGAGACCCAGTACTTC | CATTSGEETQYF
. | TRBJ2-7 | TRBD2 | TRBV11-2 | TGTGCCAGCAGCTACACTAGCGGGAGTTACGAGCAGTACTTC | CASSYTSGSYEQYF
. | TRBJ1-3 | . | TRBV2 | TGTGCCAGCAGTGAAGCGCTTGTCAGAAGATCTGGAAACACCATATATTTT | CASSEALVRRSGNTIYF
. | TRBJ2-5 | TRBD1 | TRBV15 | TGTGCCACCAGCAGGGACAGGGGTGAGGAGACCCAGTACTTC | CATSRDRGEETQYF
. | TRBJ1-2 | . | TRBV4-1 | TGCGCCAGCAGCCGAGACCGGGGCACCAACTATGGCTACACCTTC | CASSRDRGTNYGYTF
. | TRBJ1-1 | . | TRBV9 | TGTGCCAGCAGCCACGACGGAGGGAAGACTGAAGCTTTCTTT | CASSHDGGKTEAFF